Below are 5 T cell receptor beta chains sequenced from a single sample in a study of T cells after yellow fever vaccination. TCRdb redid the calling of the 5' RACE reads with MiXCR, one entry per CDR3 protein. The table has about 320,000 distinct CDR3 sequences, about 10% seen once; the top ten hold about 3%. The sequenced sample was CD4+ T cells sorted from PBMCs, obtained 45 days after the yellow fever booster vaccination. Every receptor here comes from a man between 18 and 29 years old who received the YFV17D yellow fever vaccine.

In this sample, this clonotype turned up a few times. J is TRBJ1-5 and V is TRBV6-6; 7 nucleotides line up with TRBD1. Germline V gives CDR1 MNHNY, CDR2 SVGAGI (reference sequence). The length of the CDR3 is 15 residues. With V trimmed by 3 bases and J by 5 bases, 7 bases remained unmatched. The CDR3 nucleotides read TGTGCCAGCAGTTATCGGACAGGCCAAGATCAGCCCCAGCATTTT. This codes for CASSYRTGQDQPQHF.

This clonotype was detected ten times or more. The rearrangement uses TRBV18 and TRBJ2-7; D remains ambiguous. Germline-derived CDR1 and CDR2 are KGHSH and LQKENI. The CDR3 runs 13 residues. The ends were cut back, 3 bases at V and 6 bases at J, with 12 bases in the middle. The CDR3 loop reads CASSPTRFGEQYF. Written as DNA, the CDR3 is TGTGCCAGCTCACCCACTCGTTTCGGCGAGCAGTACTTC.

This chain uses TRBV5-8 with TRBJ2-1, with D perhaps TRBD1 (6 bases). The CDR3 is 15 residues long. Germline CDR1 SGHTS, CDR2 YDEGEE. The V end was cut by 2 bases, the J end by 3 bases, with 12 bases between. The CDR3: CASSFGTRNYNEQFF. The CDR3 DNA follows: TGTGCCAGCAGCTTCGGGACAAGGAACTACAATGAGCAGTTCTTC.

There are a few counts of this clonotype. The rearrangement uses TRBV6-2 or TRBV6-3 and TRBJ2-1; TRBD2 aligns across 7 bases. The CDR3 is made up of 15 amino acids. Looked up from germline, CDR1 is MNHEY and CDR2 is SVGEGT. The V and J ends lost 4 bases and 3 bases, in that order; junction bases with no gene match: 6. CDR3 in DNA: TGTGCCAGCAGTTGGCTGGGGGGGATCTACAATGAGCAGTTCTTC. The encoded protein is CASSWLGGIYNEQFF.

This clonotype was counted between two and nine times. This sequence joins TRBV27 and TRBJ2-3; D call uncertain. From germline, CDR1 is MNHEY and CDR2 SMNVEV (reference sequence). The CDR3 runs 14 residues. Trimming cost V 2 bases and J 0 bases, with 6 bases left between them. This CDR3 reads CASSLVYSTDTQYF. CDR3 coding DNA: TGTGCCAGCAGTTTAGTGTATAGCACAGATACGCAGTATTTT.